Presented here are 14 T cell receptor beta chains from one specimen sequenced in a study of cytomegalovirus exposure and HLA in healthy donors. PCR was performed using 60 Vbeta and 13 Jbeta primers. The data were produced by immunoSEQ multiplex PCR, yet TCRdb's version contains in-frame clones alone and is incomplete. The repertoire holds under 250,000 clones, with over 75% as singletons. The sample was PBMCs. These receptors all come from a young woman in good health and CMV-seronegative.

This chain joins TRBV14 and TRBJ1-1, with D uncertain. The CDR3 length is 13 residues. Germline CDR1 SGHDN, CDR2 FVKESK. Trimming took off 4 bases at V and 4 bases at J, with 10 bases between the two ends. CDR3 sequence reads: CASSLLGVTEAFF. CDR3 DNA: TGTGCCAGCAGCCTCCTCGGAGTCACTGAAGCTTTCTTT.

The chain employs TRBV2 and TRBJ1-4; tentative D call: TRBD1 (5 bases). CDR1 SNHLY and CDR2 FYNNEI come from the germline V gene. Trimming cost V 6 bases and J 8 bases, with 16 bases left between them. This CDR3 is built from 14 residues. CDR3: CASSVTVPWEKLFF. CDR3 sequence (DNA): TGTGCCAGCAGCGTGACAGTACCGTGGGAAAAACTGTTTTTT.

This chain connects TRBV27 to TRBJ1-2; perhaps TRBD1 as D (5 bases). The CDR3 loop spans 15 amino acids. V gave up 2 bases and J gave up 3 bases, with 13 bases separating them. Germline V gives CDR1 MNHEY, CDR2 SMNVEV (reference sequence). The chain's CDR3 is CASSLGGAADYGYTF. The CDR3 DNA reads as TGTGCCAGCAGTTTAGGAGGGGCAGCAGACTATGGCTACACCTTC.

The chain employs TRBV19 and TRBJ2-5; D might be TRBD2 (6 bases). This CDR3 is 15 amino acids long. Germline V gene lookup returns CDR1 LNHDA and CDR2 SQIVND (reference sequence). Deletions cut 1 base from V and 7 bases from J, with 16 bases between. The CDR3 loop reads CASSIGRRGEATQYF. As DNA, the CDR3 is TGTGCCAGTAGTATAGGAAGGAGGGGAGAGGCGACCCAGTACTTC.

This sequence joins TRBV7-9 and TRBJ1-2; a weak D match, TRBD1 (5 bases). Trimming cost V 3 bases and J 3 bases, with 11 bases left between them. The CDR3 extends over 14 amino acids. The germline gives CDR1 SEHNR, CDR2 FQNEAQ (reference sequence). CDR3 coding DNA: TGTGCCAGCAGCTTCACCGACAGATACTATGGCTACACCTTC. This translates into CASSFTDRYYGYTF.

The chain carries TRBV7-9 and TRBJ2-6; D remains ambiguous. The CDR3 length is 16 residues. Germline CDR1 and CDR2: SEHNR and FQNEAQ (reference sequence). V lost 3 bases, J lost 0 bases, and 9 bases lay in between. CDR3 protein: CASSFRSSSGANVLTF. CDR3 sequence (DNA): TGTGCCAGCAGCTTTCGGAGTTCCTCTGGGGCCAACGTCCTGACTTTC. Supplemented by reference TRBV7-9 and TRBJ2-6, the full variable domain reads DTGVSQNPRHKITKRGQNVTFRCDPISEHNRLYWYRQTLGQGPEFLTYFQNEAQLEKSRLLSDRFSAERPKGSFSTLEIQRTEQGDSAMYLCASSFRSSSGANVLTFGAGSRLTVL.

This clone occurred once. The V call is TRBV5-1, the J call TRBJ2-5, with 15 bases aligning to TRBD2. With V trimmed by 3 bases and J by 1 base, 4 bases remained unmatched. The germline V gene encodes CDR1 SGHRS and CDR2 YFSETQ. This CDR3 contains 17 residues. The CDR3 coding sequence is TGCGCCAGCAGCTCGGGACTAGCGGGGGGATTCCAAGAGACCCAGTACTTC. Its translation is CASSSGLAGGFQETQYF.

The V gene is TRBV7-2, the J gene TRBJ2-7; D possibly corresponds to TRBD2 (6 bases). V was cut by 7 bases and J by 1 base, with 14 bases left in between. CDR1 is SGHTA and CDR2 is FQGNSA in the germline V gene. CDR3 length: 14 amino acids. The DNA of the CDR3 is TGTGCCAGCATGAACGGGGGACTTTCCTACGAGCAGTACTTC. The encoded protein is CASMNGGLSYEQYF.

The gene calls are TRBV29-1 and TRBJ1-1; D uncertain. V lost 5 bases to trimming and J lost 1 base, with 11 bases between them. From germline, CDR1 is SQVTM and CDR2 ANQGSEA. This CDR3 has 13 residues. CDR3 sequence reads: CSVIEDWNTEAFF. CDR3 coding DNA: TGCAGCGTTATTGAGGATTGGAACACTGAAGCTTTCTTT. The whole variable domain, remainder taken from reference TRBV29-1 and TRBJ1-1, is SAVISQKPSRDICQRGTSLTIQCQVDSQVTMMFWYRQQPGQSLTLIATANQGSEATYESGFVIDKFPISRPNLTFSTLTVSNMSPEDSSIYLCSVIEDWNTEAFFGQGTRLTVV.

The chain uses TRBV2 and TRBJ1-5; 7 bases agree with TRBD1. CDR1 and CDR2 from the germline V gene are SNHLY and FYNNEI. Unmatched junction bases numbered 6, after V lost 6 bases and J lost 7 bases. The CDR3 has 13 amino acids. CDR3 amino acids: CASRPNRGQPQHF. The CDR3 DNA reads TGTGCCAGCAGGCCCAACAGGGGCCAGCCCCAGCATTTT.

The CDR3 loop is CASSRGTGGYEQYF. The CDR3, as DNA: TGCGCCAGCAGCCGTGGGACAGGGGGCTACGAGCAGTACTTC. The genes are TRBV5-1 and TRBJ2-7, with TRBD1 matching over 11 bases. Germline loops: CDR1 SGHRS, CDR2 YFSETQ. This CDR3 spans 14 amino acids. V was pared by 4 bases and J by 3 bases, with 3 bases of the junction left unmatched.

This clone was seen just once. The chain combines TRBV4-1 with TRBJ1-5; D possibly corresponds to TRBD1 (6 bases). Trimming shortened V by 2 bases and J by 7 bases, and 12 bases separated the two germline ends. The CDR3 covers 14 residues. The germline CDR1 and CDR2 sequences are MGHRA and YSYEKL. The CDR3 loop is CASSQTQGYQPQHF. Here the CDR3 DNA reads TGCGCCAGCAGCCAAACACAGGGATACCAGCCCCAGCATTTT.

CDR3 loop: CASSSSGRAYNEQFF. The CDR3 DNA reads TGCGCCAGCAGCTCCAGCGGGAGGGCCTACAATGAGCAGTTCTTC. V and J are TRBV5-1 and TRBJ2-1; 10 nucleotides line up with TRBD2. Germline loops: CDR1 SGHRS, CDR2 YFSETQ. The length of the CDR3 is 15 residues. V lost 3 bases and J lost 2; bases outside the gene matches: 2.

The chain has TRBV6-6 and TRBJ2-5; the D gene is possibly TRBD1 (6 bases). Germline V CDR1 and CDR2: MNHNY, SVGAGI (reference sequence). V lost 7 bases, J lost 2 bases, and 11 bases lay in between. This CDR3 has 13 residues. In nucleotides, the CDR3 is TGTGCCAGCACCTGGGGACAACAAGAGACCCAGTACTTC. Translation: CASTWGQQETQYF.